This TCR beta chain was documented in a study of T cells in pancreatic ductal adenocarcinoma. Germline values: CDR1 MGHRA, CDR2 YSYEKL. The CDR3 runs to 14 residues. J lost 3 bases, V lost 3 bases, and 1 base had no gene match. The selected patients with pancreatic ductal adenocarcinoma had surgery but no neoadjuvant therapy. As concerns this clone: What it binds is unknown.

Study observations and caveats: Unique clonotypes were 7.5 to 10-fold more numerous in blood than in tumor. Results skew toward the minority of patients with early-stage disease.

Sequenced by immunoSEQ multiplex PCR; TCRdb stores in-frame clones only, minus some. Of over 100,000 clones listed, nearly 95% are singletons. Sequencing was carried out using PBMCs. The sequence came from a human donor with pancreatic ductal adenocarcinoma. The chain recombines TRBV4-1 with TRBJ2-7; 11 bases are a match to TRBD2. CDR3 sequence (DNA): TGCGCCAGCAGCCAGACTAGCGGGAACTACGAGCAGTACTTC. This encodes CASSQTSGNYEQYF.